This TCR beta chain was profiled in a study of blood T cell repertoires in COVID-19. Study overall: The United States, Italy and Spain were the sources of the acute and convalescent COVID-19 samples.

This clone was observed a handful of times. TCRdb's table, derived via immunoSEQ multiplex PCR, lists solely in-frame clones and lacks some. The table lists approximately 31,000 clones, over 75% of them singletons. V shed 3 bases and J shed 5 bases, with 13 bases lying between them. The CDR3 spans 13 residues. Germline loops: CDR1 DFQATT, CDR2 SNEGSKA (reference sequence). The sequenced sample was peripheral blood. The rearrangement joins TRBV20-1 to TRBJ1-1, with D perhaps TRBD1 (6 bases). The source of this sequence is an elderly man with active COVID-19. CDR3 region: CSASWGRNTEAFF. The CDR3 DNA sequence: TGCAGTGCTAGTTGGGGGCGGAATACTGAAGCTTTCTTT.